A single sample is the source of the 3 T cell receptor beta chains below, sequenced in a study of early stage breast cancer tumors. Clones were read by immunoSEQ multiplex PCR, and TCRdb kept only the in-frame ones, dropping some. The table has tens of thousands of clones, roughly 80% seen once. What was sequenced was blood. These receptors were obtained from a person between 55 and 70 years old with breast cancer.

The chain links TRBV5-1 to TRBJ1-1; D is uncertain. CDR1 is SGHRS, CDR2 YFSETQ, per germline. The CDR3 contains 13 residues. V was trimmed by 4 bases and J by 1 base, leaving 8 bases between them. CDR3 nucleotide sequence: TGCGCCAGCAGCACTAATAGGAACACTGAAGCTTTCTTT. The encoded protein is CASSTNRNTEAFF.

The chain combines TRBV28 with TRBJ2-5, with TRBD1 matching 7 bases. Germline-derived CDR1 and CDR2 are MDHEN and SYDVKM. With V trimmed by 2 bases and J by 1 base, 4 bases remained unmatched. The CDR3 covers 15 residues. The CDR3 DNA reads as TGTGCCAGCAGTTTACGAGACAGGGCCCAAGAGACCCAGTACTTC. Translation gives CASSLRDRAQETQYF.

The chain couples TRBV5-4 to TRBJ2-3, with D maybe TRBD2 (6 bases). V lost 4 bases, J lost 2 bases, and 14 bases lay in between. The germline V gene encodes CDR1 SGHNT and CDR2 YYREEE (reference sequence). The CDR3 has 15 residues. CDR3 in DNA: TGTGCCAGCAGCGAACGGCGGGACCTCACAGATACGCAGTATTTT. It yields the protein CASSERRDLTDTQYF.